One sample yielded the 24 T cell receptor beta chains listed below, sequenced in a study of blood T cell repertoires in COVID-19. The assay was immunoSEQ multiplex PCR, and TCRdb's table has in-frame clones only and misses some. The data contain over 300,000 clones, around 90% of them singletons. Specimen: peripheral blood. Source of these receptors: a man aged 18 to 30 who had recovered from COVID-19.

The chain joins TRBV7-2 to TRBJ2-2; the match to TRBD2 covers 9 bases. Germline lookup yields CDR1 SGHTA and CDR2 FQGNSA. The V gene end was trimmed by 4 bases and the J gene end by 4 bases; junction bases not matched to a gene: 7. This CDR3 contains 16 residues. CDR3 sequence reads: CASSSRRGGATGELFF. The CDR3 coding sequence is TGTGCCAGCAGCTCCCGGCGCGGGGGGGCCACCGGGGAGCTGTTTTTT.

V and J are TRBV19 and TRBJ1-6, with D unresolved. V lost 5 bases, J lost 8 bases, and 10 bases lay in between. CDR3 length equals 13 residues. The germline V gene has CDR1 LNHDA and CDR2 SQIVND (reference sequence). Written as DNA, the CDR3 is TGTGCCAGTAGTTTAAGACAAGATTCACCCCTCCACTTT. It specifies CASSLRQDSPLHF.

The CDR3 reads CASSDYLAGGYNEQFF. In DNA, the CDR3 is TGTGCCAGCAGTGACTATCTAGCGGGAGGTTACAATGAGCAGTTCTTC. V usage is TRBV6-1 and J usage is TRBJ2-1, with TRBD2 matching 11 bases. Losses at the gene ends were 3 bases for V and 4 bases for J; bases not matched to a gene: 5. CDR1 MNHNS and CDR2 SASEGT come from the germline V gene. The CDR3 sequence is 16 residues long.

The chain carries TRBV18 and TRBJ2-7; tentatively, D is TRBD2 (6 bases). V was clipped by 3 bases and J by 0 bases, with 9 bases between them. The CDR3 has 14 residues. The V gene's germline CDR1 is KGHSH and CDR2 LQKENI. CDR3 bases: TGTGCCAGCTCACCGGGACTTTCCTCCTACGAGCAGTACTTC. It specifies CASSPGLSSYEQYF. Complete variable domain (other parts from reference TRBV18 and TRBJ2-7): NAGVMQNPRHLVRRRGQEARLRCSPMKGHSHVYWYRQLPEEGLKFMVYLQKENIIDESGMPKERFSAEFPKEGPSILRIQQVVRGDSAAYFCASSPGLSSYEQYFGPGTRLTVT.

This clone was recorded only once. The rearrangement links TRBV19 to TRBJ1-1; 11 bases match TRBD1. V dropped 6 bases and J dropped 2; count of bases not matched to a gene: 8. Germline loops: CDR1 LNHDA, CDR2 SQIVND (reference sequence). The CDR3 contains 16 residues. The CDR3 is CASSWTGGAGNTEAFF. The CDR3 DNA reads TGTGCCAGTAGCTGGACAGGGGGCGCGGGAAACACTGAAGCTTTCTTT.

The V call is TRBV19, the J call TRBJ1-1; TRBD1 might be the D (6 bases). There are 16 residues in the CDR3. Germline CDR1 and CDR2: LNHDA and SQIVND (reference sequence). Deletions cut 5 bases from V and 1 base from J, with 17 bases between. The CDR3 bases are TGTGCCAGTAGTTCCCCGGGAGGGGGGTGGAACACTGAAGCTTTCTTT. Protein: CASSSPGGGWNTEAFF.

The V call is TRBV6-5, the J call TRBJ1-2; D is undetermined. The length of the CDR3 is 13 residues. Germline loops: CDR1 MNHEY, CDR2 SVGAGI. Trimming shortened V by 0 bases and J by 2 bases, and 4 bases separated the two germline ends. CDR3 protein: CASSYSSNYGYTF. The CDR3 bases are TGTGCCAGCAGTTACTCGAGCAACTATGGCTACACCTTC.

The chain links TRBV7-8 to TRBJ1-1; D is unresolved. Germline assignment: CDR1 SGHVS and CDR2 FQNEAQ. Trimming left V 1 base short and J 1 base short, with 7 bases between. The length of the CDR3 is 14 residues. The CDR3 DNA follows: TGTGCCAGCAGCTTAGTTTGGAGGAACACTGAAGCTTTCTTT. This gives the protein CASSLVWRNTEAFF.

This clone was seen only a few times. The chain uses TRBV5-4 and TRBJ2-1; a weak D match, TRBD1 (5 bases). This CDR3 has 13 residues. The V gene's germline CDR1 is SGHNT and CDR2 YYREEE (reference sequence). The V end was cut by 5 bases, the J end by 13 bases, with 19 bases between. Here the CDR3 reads CASSSQGQNGQFF. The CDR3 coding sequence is TGTGCCAGCAGTTCCCAGGGTCAAAACGGTCAGTTCTTC. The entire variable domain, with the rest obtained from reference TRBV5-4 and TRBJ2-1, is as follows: ETGVTQSPTHLIKTRGQQVTLRCSSQSGHNTVSWYQQALGQGPQFIFQYYREEENGRGNFPPRFSGLQFPNYSSELNVNALELDDSALYLCASSSQGQNGQFFGPGTRLTVL.

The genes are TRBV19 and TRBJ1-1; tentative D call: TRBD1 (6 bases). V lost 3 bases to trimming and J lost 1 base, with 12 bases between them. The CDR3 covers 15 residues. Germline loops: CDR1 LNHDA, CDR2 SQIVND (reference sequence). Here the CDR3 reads CASSIGGQPNTEAFF. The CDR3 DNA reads TGTGCCAGTAGTATCGGGGGGCAGCCGAACACTGAAGCTTTCTTT.

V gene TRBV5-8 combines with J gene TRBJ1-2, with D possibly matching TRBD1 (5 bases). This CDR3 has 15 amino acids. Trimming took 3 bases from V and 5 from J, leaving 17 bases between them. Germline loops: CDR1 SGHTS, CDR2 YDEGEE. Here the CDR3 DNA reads TGTGCCAGCAGCTATGGCTGGTCGGCAGGGTATGGCTACACCTTC. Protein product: CASSYGWSAGYGYTF.

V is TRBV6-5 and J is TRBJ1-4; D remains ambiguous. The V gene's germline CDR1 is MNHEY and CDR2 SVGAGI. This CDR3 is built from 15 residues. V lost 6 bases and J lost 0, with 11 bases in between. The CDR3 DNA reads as TGTGCCAGCAGACCCCACAGAGCAACTAATGAAAAACTGTTTTTT. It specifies CASRPHRATNEKLFF.

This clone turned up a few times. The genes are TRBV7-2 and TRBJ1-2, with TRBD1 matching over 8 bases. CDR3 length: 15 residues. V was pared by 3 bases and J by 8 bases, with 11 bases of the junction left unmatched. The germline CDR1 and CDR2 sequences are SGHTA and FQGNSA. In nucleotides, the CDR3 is TGTGCCAGCAGCTTCGGGACAGGAGGGGGTCGGGGCTACACCTTC. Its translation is CASSFGTGGGRGYTF.

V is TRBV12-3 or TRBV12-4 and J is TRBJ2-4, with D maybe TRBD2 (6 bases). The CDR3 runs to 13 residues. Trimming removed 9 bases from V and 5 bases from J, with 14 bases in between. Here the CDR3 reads CASDGSGENIQYF. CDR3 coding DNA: TGTGCCAGTGACGGGAGCGGCGAAAACATTCAGTACTTC.

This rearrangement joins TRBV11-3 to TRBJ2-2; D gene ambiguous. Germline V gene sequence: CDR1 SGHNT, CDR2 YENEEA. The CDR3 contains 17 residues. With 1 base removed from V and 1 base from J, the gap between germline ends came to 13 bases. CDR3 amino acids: CASSLGDGRMNTGELFF. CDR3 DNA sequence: TGTGCCAGCAGCTTAGGTGATGGCAGGATGAACACCGGGGAGCTGTTTTTT.

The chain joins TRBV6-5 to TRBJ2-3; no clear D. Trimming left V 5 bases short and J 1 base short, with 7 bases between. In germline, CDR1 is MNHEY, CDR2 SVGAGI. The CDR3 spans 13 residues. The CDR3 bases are TGTGCCAGCAGTCCCCGCGGCACAGATACGCAGTATTTT. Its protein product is CASSPRGTDTQYF.

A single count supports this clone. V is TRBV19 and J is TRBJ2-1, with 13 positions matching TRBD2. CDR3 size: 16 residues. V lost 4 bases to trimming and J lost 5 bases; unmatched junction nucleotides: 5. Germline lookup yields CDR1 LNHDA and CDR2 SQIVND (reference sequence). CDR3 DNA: TGTGCCAGTAGTACACCGGGACTAGCGGGACACAATGAGCAGTTCTTC. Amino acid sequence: CASSTPGLAGHNEQFF.

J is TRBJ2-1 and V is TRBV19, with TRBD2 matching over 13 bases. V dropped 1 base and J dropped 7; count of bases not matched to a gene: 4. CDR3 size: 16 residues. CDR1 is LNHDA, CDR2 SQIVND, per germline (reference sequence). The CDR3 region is CASSIALTSGRNEQFF. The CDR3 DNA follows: TGTGCCAGTAGTATAGCCTTGACTAGCGGGAGGAATGAGCAGTTCTTC.

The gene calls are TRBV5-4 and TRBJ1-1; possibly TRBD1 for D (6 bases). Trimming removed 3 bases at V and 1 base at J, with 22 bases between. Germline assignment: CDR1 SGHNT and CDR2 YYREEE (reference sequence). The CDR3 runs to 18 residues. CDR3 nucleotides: TGTGCCAGCAGCTCGGGGGGGCATATTAGCCGACCGAACACTGAAGCTTTCTTT. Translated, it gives CASSSGGHISRPNTEAFF.

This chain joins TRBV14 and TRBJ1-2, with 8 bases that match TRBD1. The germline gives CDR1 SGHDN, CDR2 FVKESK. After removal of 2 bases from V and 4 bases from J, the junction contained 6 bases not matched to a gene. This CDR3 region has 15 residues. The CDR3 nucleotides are TGTGCCAGCAGCCAAAGCATTACAGGGGGCTATGGCTACACCTTC. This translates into CASSQSITGGYGYTF.

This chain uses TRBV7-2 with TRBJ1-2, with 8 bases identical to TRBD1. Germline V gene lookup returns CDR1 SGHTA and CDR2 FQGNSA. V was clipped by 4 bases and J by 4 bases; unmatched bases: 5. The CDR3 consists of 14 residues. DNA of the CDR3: TGTGCCAGCAGCTCCGGACAGGGTGGCTATGGCTACACCTTC. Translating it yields CASSSGQGGYGYTF.

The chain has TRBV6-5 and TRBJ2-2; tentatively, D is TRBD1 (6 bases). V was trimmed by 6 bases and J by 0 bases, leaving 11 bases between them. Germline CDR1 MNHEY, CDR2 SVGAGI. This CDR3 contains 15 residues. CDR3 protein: CASRTGTTNTGELFF. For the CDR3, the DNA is TGTGCCAGCAGGACCGGGACAACGAACACCGGGGAGCTGTTTTTT.

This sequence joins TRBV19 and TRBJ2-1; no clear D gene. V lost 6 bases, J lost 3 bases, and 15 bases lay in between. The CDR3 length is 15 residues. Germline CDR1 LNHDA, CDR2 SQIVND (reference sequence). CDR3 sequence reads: CASRPSSRVYNEQFF. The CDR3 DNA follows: TGTGCCAGTAGACCGTCCAGCCGGGTCTACAATGAGCAGTTCTTC.

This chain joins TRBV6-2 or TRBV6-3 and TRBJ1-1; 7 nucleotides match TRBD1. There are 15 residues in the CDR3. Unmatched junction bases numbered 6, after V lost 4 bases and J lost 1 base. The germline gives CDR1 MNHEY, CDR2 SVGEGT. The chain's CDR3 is CASSSFDRANTEAFF. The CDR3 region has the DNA TGTGCCAGCAGTTCTTTCGACAGGGCGAACACTGAAGCTTTCTTT.